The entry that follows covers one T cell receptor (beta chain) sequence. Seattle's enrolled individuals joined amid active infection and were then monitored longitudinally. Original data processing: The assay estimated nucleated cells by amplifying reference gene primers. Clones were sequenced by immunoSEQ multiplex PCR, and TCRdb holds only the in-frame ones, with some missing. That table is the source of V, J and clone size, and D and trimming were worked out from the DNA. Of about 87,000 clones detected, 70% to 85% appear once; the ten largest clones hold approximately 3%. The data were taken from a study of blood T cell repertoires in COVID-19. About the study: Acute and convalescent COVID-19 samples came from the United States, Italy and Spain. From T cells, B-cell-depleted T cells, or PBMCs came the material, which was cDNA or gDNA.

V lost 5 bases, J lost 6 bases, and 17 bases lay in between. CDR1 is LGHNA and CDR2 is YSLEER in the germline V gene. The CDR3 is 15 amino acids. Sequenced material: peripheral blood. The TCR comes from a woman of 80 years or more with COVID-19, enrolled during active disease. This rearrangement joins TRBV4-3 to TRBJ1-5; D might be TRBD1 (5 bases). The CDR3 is CASSGGGRPAQPQHF. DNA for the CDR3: TGCGCCAGCAGCGGGGGAGGCAGGCCAGCTCAGCCCCAGCATTTT.